This T cell receptor (beta chain) was recorded in a study of blood T cell repertoires in COVID-19. The cohort comprised adults aged roughly 18 to 95 years residing in about two dozen US areas. Using immunoSEQ multiplex PCR, the repertoire was profiled, and TCRdb retains in-frame clones only, with some absent. The table records around 330,000 clones, around 90% of them present only once. The clonotype was recovered from a man aged 60 to 75 who had recovered from COVID-19. Sample: PBMCs or T cells enriched from blood (not recorded which).

CDR3 residues: CASSRAGINSPLHF. The CDR3 DNA is TGTGCCAGCAGCCGGGCAGGGATCAATTCACCCCTCCACTTT. This chain links TRBV3-1 (or the pseudogene TRBV3-2) with TRBJ1-6; D might be TRBD1 (5 bases). This CDR3 spans 14 amino acids. V lost 4 bases and J 7 bases, leaving 11 bases between the germline ends. Germline CDR1 reads LGHDT; CDR2 reads YNNKEL (reference sequence).